The 20 T cell receptor beta chains below all came from one sample that was sequenced in a study of T cell responses to AZD1222 COVID-19 vaccine (dated by TCRdb to the early 2020s). The receptor library was made with the immunoSEQ multiplex PCR assay. TCRdb re-hosts the immuneACCESS table, in-frame sequences only. Its copies lack some clones; in the studies checked, an unresolved V gene accounts for under half of them, and the cause for the rest is not known. The sample table shows roughly 130,000 clones, and about 90% are seen once. The top ten hold about 17% of the sample. The sample's time point label, decoded: baseline before first vaccination. This specimen's treatment or condition label, interpreted: meningococcal conjugate vaccine given as trial control. Source: peripheral blood, taken on day 0 of MenACWY control vaccination. The origin of the receptors is an adult in good health.

V is TRBV7-6 and J is TRBJ2-2; D ambiguous. Trimming pared 3 bases from V and 5 bases from J, leaving 7 bases between. CDR1 is SGHVS and CDR2 is FNYEAQ in the germline V gene. The CDR3 is made up of 13 amino acids. Written as DNA, the CDR3 is TGTGCCAGCAGCTTGACGTTTACCGGGGAGCTGTTTTTT. This sequence encodes CASSLTFTGELFF.

Only a few counts were recorded for this clone. The V and J genes are TRBV5-1 and TRBJ2-7; possible D gene TRBD2, 5 bases. The CDR3 spans 18 residues. V was cut by 4 bases and J by 0 bases, with 23 bases left in between. CDR1 SGHRS and CDR2 YFSETQ come from the germline V gene. For the CDR3, the DNA is TGCGCCAGCAGCCCGAGACCGGAGGCGTTCAGAATCTCCTACGAGCAGTACTTC. It encodes CASSPRPEAFRISYEQYF.

The genes are TRBV15 and TRBJ2-7, with 8 bases lining up with TRBD2. CDR1 LNHNV and CDR2 YYDKDF come from the germline V gene (reference sequence). CDR3 length: 13 amino acids. Unmatched junction bases numbered 3, after V lost 1 base and J lost 7 bases. CDR3 nucleotide sequence: TGTGCCACCAGCAGAGTGCCTAGCGGGGAGCAGTACTTC. This gives the protein CATSRVPSGEQYF.

The CDR3 reads CASSLRDSTLNTEAFF. The CDR3 DNA follows: TGCGCCAGCAGCCTCCGGGACAGCACTTTGAACACTGAAGCTTTCTTT. The chain links TRBV4-1 to TRBJ1-1, with TRBD1 matching 7 bases. Germline-derived CDR1 and CDR2 are MGHRA and YSYEKL. The CDR3 is made up of 16 amino acids. The V segment lost 4 bases and the J segment 0 bases; nucleotides outside the gene matches: 8.

The chain carries TRBV4-1 and TRBJ1-4; D is unresolved. Germline V gene sequence: CDR1 MGHRA, CDR2 YSYEKL. With 1 base removed from V and 1 base from J, the gap between germline ends came to 16 bases. This CDR3 spans 18 amino acids. CDR3 bases: TGCGCCAGCAGCCAAGTCTTGGGCAGTAGCGTAACTAATGAAAAACTGTTTTTT. Translated, it gives CASSQVLGSSVTNEKLFF.

The CDR3 DNA sequence: TGTGCCAGCAGTTTATTAGGCGCTGAAGCTTTCTTT. This gives the protein CASSLLGAEAFF. This chain joins TRBV28 and TRBJ1-1; no clear D gene. The CDR3 sequence is 12 residues long. Germline CDR1 reads MDHEN; CDR2 reads SYDVKM. V was shortened by 1 base and J by 6 bases, with 6 bases between the two germline ends.

This chain links TRBV5-1 with TRBJ1-2; D is perhaps TRBD1 (5 bases). The germline V gene encodes CDR1 SGHRS and CDR2 YFSETQ. V lost 5 bases to trimming and J lost 5 bases, with 19 bases between them. This CDR3 region has 15 residues. CDR3 sequence (DNA): TGCGCCAGCAGTTCTGGGGCGGACCGGGGTTATGGCTACACCTTC. Amino acids: CASSSGADRGYGYTF.

This clone came up a few times. The chain recombines TRBV30 with TRBJ1-2; D is perhaps TRBD1 (5 bases). Per the germline V gene, CDR1 is GTSNPN and CDR2 is SVGIG (reference sequence). The CDR3 totals 12 residues. Between the trimmed V and J ends, which lost 2 bases and 6 bases, there was a span of 10 bases. The CDR3 is CAWSRQGDGYTF. The CDR3 nucleotides are TGTGCCTGGAGTAGGCAGGGAGATGGCTACACCTTC.

This chain joins TRBV28 and TRBJ1-6; D is possibly TRBD1 (5 bases). The CDR3 is 14 amino acids. V lost 8 bases and J 3 bases, leaving 11 bases between the germline ends. Germline V gene data show CDR1 as MDHEN and CDR2 as SYDVKM. The CDR3 region has the DNA TGTGCCAGCGTCCGGGGCGGCTATAATTCACCCCTCCACTTT. This codes for CASVRGGYNSPLHF.

This sequence joins TRBV5-6 and TRBJ2-6; tentatively, D is TRBD2 (5 bases). Trimming stripped 4 bases from V and 1 base from J, with 15 bases between. Germline lookup yields CDR1 SGHDT and CDR2 YYEEEE. The CDR3 loop spans 17 amino acids. The CDR3 loop is CASSVDWKQSGANVLTF. The CDR3 DNA is TGTGCCAGCAGCGTGGACTGGAAGCAATCTGGGGCCAACGTCCTGACTTTC.

The V gene is TRBV6-5, the J gene TRBJ2-5; possible D gene TRBD1, 6 bases. Germline V gene sequence: CDR1 MNHEY, CDR2 SVGAGI. V dropped 1 base and J dropped 0 bases, with 12 bases sitting between them. This CDR3 contains 16 residues. The CDR3 loop reads CASSYWDTAYQETQYF. DNA for the CDR3: TGTGCCAGCAGTTACTGGGACACGGCGTACCAAGAGACCCAGTACTTC.

The rearrangement joins TRBV6-1 to TRBJ1-1; 8 bases match TRBD1. The CDR3 totals 15 residues. V lost 3 bases to trimming and J lost 1 base; unmatched junction nucleotides: 4. Germline V gene data show CDR1 as MNHNS and CDR2 as SASEGT. This chain's CDR3 is CASSDGTGRNTEAFF. The CDR3 DNA sequence: TGTGCCAGCAGTGACGGGACAGGCCGGAACACTGAAGCTTTCTTT.

The gene calls are TRBV28 and TRBJ2-1; D not resolved. V dropped 7 bases and J dropped 3 bases, with 13 bases sitting between them. This CDR3 spans 14 amino acids. Germline CDR1 is MDHEN and CDR2 is SYDVKM. CDR3 loop: CASNPWAGYNEQFF. In nucleotides, the CDR3 is TGTGCCAGCAACCCCTGGGCAGGCTACAATGAGCAGTTCTTC.

The chain has TRBV28 and TRBJ1-5, with D tentatively TRBD1 (6 bases). Germline CDR1 is MDHEN and CDR2 is SYDVKM. V lost 6 bases and J lost 0, with 12 bases in between. This CDR3 comprises 15 residues. CDR3 in amino acids: CASRKQGSSNQPQHF. Here the CDR3 DNA reads TGTGCCAGCAGAAAACAGGGCTCTAGCAATCAGCCCCAGCATTTT.

This chain uses TRBV3-1 (or the pseudogene TRBV3-2) with TRBJ2-1; no definite D call. Trimming pared 0 bases from V and 6 bases from J, leaving 6 bases between. The CDR3 has 13 amino acids. In germline, CDR1 is LGHDT, CDR2 YNNKEL (reference sequence). Here the CDR3 reads CASSQEFGNEQFF. As DNA, the CDR3 is TGTGCCAGCAGCCAAGAATTTGGCAATGAGCAGTTCTTC.

The chain joins TRBV19 to TRBJ1-1, with 7 positions matching TRBD1. CDR3 length: 16 amino acids. V was clipped by 4 bases and J by 4 bases; unmatched bases: 12. Germline assignment: CDR1 LNHDA and CDR2 SQIVND (reference sequence). CDR3 region: CASSNLGQAGGTEAFF. In DNA form, the CDR3 reads TGTGCCAGTAGTAATCTCGGACAGGCAGGCGGCACTGAAGCTTTCTTT.

V gene TRBV29-1 combines with J gene TRBJ2-7, with TRBD2 matching 10 bases. The germline V gene encodes CDR1 SQVTM and CDR2 ANQGSEA. The CDR3 runs to 17 residues. V dropped 7 bases and J dropped 0; count of bases not matched to a gene: 15. CDR3 sequence: CSASGGRIPKSSYEQYF. The CDR3 nucleotides are TGCAGCGCTAGCGGGGGACGGATTCCAAAAAGCTCCTACGAGCAGTACTTC.

The V call is TRBV16, the J call TRBJ2-3; TRBD1 might be the D (7 bases). V lost 1 base and J 4 bases, leaving 27 bases between the germline ends. The CDR3 has 20 amino acids. Germline V gene lookup returns CDR1 KGHSY and CDR2 FQNENV. The CDR3 coding sequence is TGTGCCAGCAGCCAATTACGTCCGGTGGGGGCCGCGGGGACAGCAGATACGCAGTATTTT. Translated: CASSQLRPVGAAGTADTQYF. The full variable domain, completed using reference TRBV16 and TRBJ2-3, is GEEVAQTPKHLVRGEGQKAKLYCAPIKGHSYVFWYQQVLKNEFKFLISFQNENVFDETGMPKERFSAKCLPNSPCSLEIQATKLEDSAVYFCASSQLRPVGAAGTADTQYFGPGTRLTVL.

The chain joins TRBV29-1 to TRBJ2-7; TRBD1 agrees at 9 bases. CDR1 is SQVTM, CDR2 ANQGSEA, per germline. The junction had 7 bases not matched to a gene; V was cut back by 1 base and J by 3 bases. This CDR3 has 15 residues. The CDR3 is CSVEVDRGGIYEQYF. The CDR3 bases are TGCAGCGTTGAAGTCGACAGGGGGGGAATCTACGAGCAGTACTTC.

This chain joins TRBV2 and TRBJ2-5; 8 bases agree with TRBD1. J gave up 4 bases and V 9 bases, and 10 bases lay outside the gene matches. This CDR3 spans 14 amino acids. Germline CDR1 and CDR2: SNHLY and FYNNEI. The CDR3 DNA sequence: TGTGCCAGTCTGTCGCAGGGGGCTTCAGAGACCCAGTACTTC. This codes for CASLSQGASETQYF.